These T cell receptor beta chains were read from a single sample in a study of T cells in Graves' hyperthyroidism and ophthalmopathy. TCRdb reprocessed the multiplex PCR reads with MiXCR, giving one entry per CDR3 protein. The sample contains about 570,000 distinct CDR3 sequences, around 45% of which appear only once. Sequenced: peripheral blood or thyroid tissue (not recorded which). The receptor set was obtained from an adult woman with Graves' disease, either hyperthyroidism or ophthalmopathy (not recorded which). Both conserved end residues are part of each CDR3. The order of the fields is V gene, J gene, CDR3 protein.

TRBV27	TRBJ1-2	CATLGGDGYTF
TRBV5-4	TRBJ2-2	CASSPFPGQGNTGELFF
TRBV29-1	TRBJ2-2	CSVVSPTGELFF
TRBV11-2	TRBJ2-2	CASTRTGGGELFF
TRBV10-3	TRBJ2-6	CAIGSYSSGANVLTF
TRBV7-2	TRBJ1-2	CASSLAGANYGYTF
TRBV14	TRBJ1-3	CASSFRQGPNTIYF
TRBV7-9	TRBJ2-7	CASSPQREQYF
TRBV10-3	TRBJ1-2	CAISARDLKADYTF
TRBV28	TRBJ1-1	CASSPPRAGDTEAFF
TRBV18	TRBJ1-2	CTSSPPSGIYGYTF
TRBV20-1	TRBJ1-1	CSASGLSEAFF
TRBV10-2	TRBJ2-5	CASSVGTGNQETQYF
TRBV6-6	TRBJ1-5	CASSFGSGLRDQPQHF
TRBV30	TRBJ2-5	CAWTLGETQYF
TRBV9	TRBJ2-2	CASSLSGLDPGELFF
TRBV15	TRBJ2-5	CATSRARYF
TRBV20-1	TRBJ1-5	CSAPTGGRIGNQPQHF
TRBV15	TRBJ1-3	CATSMGGRSSGNTIYF
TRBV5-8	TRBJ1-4	CASSLGSSWGNEKLFF
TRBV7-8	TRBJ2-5	CASSLFAGFGLAGGPQETQYF
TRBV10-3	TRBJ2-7	CAISGSSYEQYF
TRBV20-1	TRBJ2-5	CSASSGEMQTQYF
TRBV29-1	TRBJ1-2	CSVVLDSLAYTF
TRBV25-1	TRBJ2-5	CASVGAVLYQETQYF
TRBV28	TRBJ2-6	CASSLLGGQGSSGANVLTF
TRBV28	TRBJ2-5	CASSGTSGRDETQYF
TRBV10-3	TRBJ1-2	CAISGAVSLTDSYGYTF
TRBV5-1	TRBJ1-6	CASSLEAESPLHF
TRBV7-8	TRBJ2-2	CASRDRPGQYTGELFF
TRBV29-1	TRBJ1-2	CSVAGRVYGYTF
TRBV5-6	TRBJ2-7	CASSLIVGTLYEQYF
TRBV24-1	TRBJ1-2	CATSDGPRFYTF
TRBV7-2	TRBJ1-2	CASTEGQPYGYTF
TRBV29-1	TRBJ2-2	CSVMIGRGHNGELFF
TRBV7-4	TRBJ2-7	CASTPGTQAYEQYF
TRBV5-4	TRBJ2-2	CASSPDRWSTGELFF
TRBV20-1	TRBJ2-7	CSARPRTKINEQYF
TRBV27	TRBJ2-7	CATKDRVAYEQYF
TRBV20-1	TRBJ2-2	CSAWGTDSTGELFF
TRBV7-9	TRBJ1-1	CASSWSPRGAKTEAFF